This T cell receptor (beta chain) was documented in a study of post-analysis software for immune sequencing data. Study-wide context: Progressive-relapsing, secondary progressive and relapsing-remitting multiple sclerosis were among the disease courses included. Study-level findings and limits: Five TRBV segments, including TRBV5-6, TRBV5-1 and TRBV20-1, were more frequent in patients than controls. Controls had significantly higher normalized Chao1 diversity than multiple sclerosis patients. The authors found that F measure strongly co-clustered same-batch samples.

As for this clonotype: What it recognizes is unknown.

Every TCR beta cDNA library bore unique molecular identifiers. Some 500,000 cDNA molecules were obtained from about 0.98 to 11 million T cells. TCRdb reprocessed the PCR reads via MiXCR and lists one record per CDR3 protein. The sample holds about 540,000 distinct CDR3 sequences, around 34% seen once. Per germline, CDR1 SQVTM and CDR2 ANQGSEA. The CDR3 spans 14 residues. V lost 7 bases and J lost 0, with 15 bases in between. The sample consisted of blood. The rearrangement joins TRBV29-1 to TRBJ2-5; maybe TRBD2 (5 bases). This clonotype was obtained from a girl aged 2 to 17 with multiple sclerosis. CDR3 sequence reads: CSAEEGWYQETQYF. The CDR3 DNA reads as TGCAGCGCCGAAGAGGGCTGGTACCAAGAGACCCAGTACTTC.